This T cell receptor (beta chain) appears in the sequencing data of a study of shared clonotypes between healthy human individuals. The CDR3 length is 17 residues. The trim removed 3 bases at V and 3 bases at J, leaving 14 bases unmatched. Germline V gene data show CDR1 as GTSNPN and CDR2 as SVGIG (reference sequence). Study results and caveats: Rarefaction showed sorted-subset sequencing was incomplete despite large depth.

Recent acute infections and vaccinations were absent in the healthy HIV-negative adult donors. The authors distributed each subset's genomic DNA evenly over several immunoSEQ plates. Data came from immunoSEQ multiplex PCR; TCRdb stores just in-frame clones and leaves some out. The sample contains over 700,000 clones, roughly 72% of which appear only once. Notes on this clone: Its target is not known.

The source of this sequence is a woman in her 30s in good health. Sample: memory CD4+ T cells sorted from blood. Subset specified: CD45RA-negative fraction. The V call is TRBV30, the J call TRBJ1-1, with 9 bases fitting TRBD1. CDR3 nucleotides: TGTGCCTGGAGCCGACCGAAACAGGGGGCGTTGTACACTGAAGCTTTCTTT. Protein: CAWSRPKQGALYTEAFF.